The next 13 T cell receptor beta chains were all read from a single sample in a study of cytomegalovirus exposure and HLA in healthy donors. PCR involved 60 Vbeta and 13 Jbeta primers. The repertoire was sequenced with immunoSEQ multiplex PCR; TCRdb's copy has only in-frame clones and lacks some. This table holds more than 140,000 clones, around 79% found once. The source material was PBMCs. These receptors all come from a male donor in good health and CMV-seronegative.

The chain carries TRBV6-4 and TRBJ2-5; D unresolved. The CDR3 totals 13 residues. Trimming left V 5 bases short and J 2 bases short, with 9 bases between. The germline V gene has CDR1 MRHNA and CDR2 SNTAGT. CDR3 DNA: TGTGCCAGCAGTATGTCCCCTCAAGAGACCCAGTACTTC. This gives the protein CASSMSPQETQYF.

CDR3 nucleotides: TGTGCCAGCCTACCCCAGTGGGACAGGGCTTACGAGCAGTACTTC. It translates to CASLPQWDRAYEQYF. V is TRBV6-5 and J is TRBJ2-5; 9 bases match TRBD1. With the DNA end fitting TRBJ2-7 better, the J assignment may be wrong. From germline, CDR1 is MNHEY and CDR2 SVGAGI. The length of the CDR3 is 15 residues.

The rearrangement joins TRBV5-6 to TRBJ1-1; no reliable D call. The V gene lost 0 bases and the J gene lost 8 bases, with 11 bases spanning the gap. The CDR3 totals 13 residues. Looked up from germline, CDR1 is SGHDT and CDR2 is YYEEEE. CDR3 in DNA: TGTGCCAGCAGCTTGGCCCTCGGAGGGGAAGCTTTCTTT. Translating it yields CASSLALGGEAFF.

The V gene is TRBV9, the J gene TRBJ1-3, with D possibly matching TRBD1 (6 bases). Germline V gene sequence: CDR1 SGDLS, CDR2 YYNGEE. The CDR3 sequence is 15 residues long. The V and J ends lost 2 bases and 1 base respectively, with 10 bases between them. In DNA, the CDR3 is TGTGCCAGCAGCGTGGAGCAGGGGTCTGGAAACACCATATATTTT. Its translation is CASSVEQGSGNTIYF.

The J gene is TRBJ2-7, the V gene TRBV27; 13 bases are a match to TRBD2. The trim removed 5 bases at V and 5 bases at J, leaving 12 bases unmatched. The CDR3 is 17 amino acids. The germline V gene has CDR1 MNHEY and CDR2 SMNVEV (reference sequence). The CDR3 bases are TGTGCCAGCAGTCCGATGAGGGGACTAGCGGGATACAACGAGCAGTACTTC. Protein: CASSPMRGLAGYNEQYF.

This clone was seen only once. The chain has TRBV6-1 and TRBJ2-7, with TRBD2 matching 8 bases. Germline V gene lookup returns CDR1 MNHNS and CDR2 SASEGT. This CDR3 has 14 residues. Trimming at V came to 8 bases and at J to 6 bases, leaving 12 bases not matched to a gene. This CDR3 reads CASVGRDWEGEQYF. CDR3 nucleotide sequence: TGTGCCAGCGTCGGGAGGGACTGGGAGGGCGAGCAGTACTTC.

DNA for the CDR3: TGTGCCAGCAGCCTTCGGGACTCCTATACGCAGTATTTT. Translating gives CASSLRDSYTQYF. This chain uses TRBV7-2 with TRBJ2-3, with a tentative D call TRBD2 (6 bases). V was pared by 5 bases and J by 7 bases, with 13 bases between. Germline V lookup: CDR1 SGHTA, CDR2 FQGNSA. This CDR3 has 13 residues.

The chain has TRBV7-2 and TRBJ2-1, with D tentatively TRBD2 (6 bases). Trimming removed 1 base at V and 8 bases at J, with 18 bases between. Germline CDR1 SGHTA, CDR2 FQGNSA. This CDR3 is 16 amino acids long. DNA of the CDR3: TGTGCCAGCAGCTTAGGTGCGGGGAGAGGGTCCCATGAGCAGTTCTTC. As protein: CASSLGAGRGSHEQFF.

The chain couples TRBV7-6 to TRBJ2-7, with D perhaps matching TRBD1 (6 bases). Trimming stripped 5 bases from V and 5 bases from J, with 16 bases between. Germline V gene lookup returns CDR1 SGHVS and CDR2 FNYEAQ. This CDR3 region has 14 residues. The CDR3 sequence: CASSESDRNHEQYF. DNA of the CDR3: TGTGCCAGCAGCGAATCGGACAGAAACCACGAGCAGTACTTC. Combining the CDR3 with reference TRBV7-6 and TRBJ2-7 gives the whole variable domain GAGVSQSPRYKVTKRGQDVALRCDPISGHVSLYWYRQALGQGPEFLTYFNYEAQQDKSGLPNDRFSAERPEGSISTLTIQRTEQRDSAMYRCASSESDRNHEQYFGPGTRLTVT.

V gene TRBV9 combines with J gene TRBJ1-2; tentatively, D is TRBD1 (6 bases). V lost 4 bases and J 0 bases, leaving 16 bases between the germline ends. CDR3 length: 16 residues. Germline V CDR1 and CDR2: SGDLS, YYNGEE. The CDR3 region is CASSTQPGQANYGYTF. The CDR3 DNA reads as TGTGCCAGCAGCACCCAACCGGGACAAGCTAACTATGGCTACACCTTC.

The CDR3 DNA reads as TGTGCCAGCAGCTCGAGTGAGGAGCACACTGAAGCTTTCTTT. This encodes CASSSSEEHTEAFF. J is TRBJ1-1 and V is TRBV5-4, with D hard to call. Trimming stripped 3 bases from V and 3 bases from J, with 12 bases between. The CDR3 length is 14 residues. Germline V gene data show CDR1 as SGHNT and CDR2 as YYREEE (reference sequence).

The chain couples TRBV2 to TRBJ1-6, with 8 bases that match TRBD1. Trimming took 6 bases from V and 10 from J; bases not matched to a gene: 11. This CDR3 contains 15 residues. In germline, CDR1 is SNHLY, CDR2 FYNNEI. The CDR3 here is CASSPGQGQISPLHF. The CDR3 region has the DNA TGTGCCAGCAGCCCCGGACAGGGTCAGATATCACCCCTCCACTTT.

The chain recombines TRBV5-4 with TRBJ1-4; 7 nucleotides align to TRBD1. This CDR3 has 15 residues. CDR1 and CDR2 from the germline V gene are SGHNT and YYREEE (reference sequence). V trimming: 3 bases; J trimming: 5 bases; junction bases outside the gene matches: 7. In DNA form, the CDR3 reads TGTGCCAGCAGCTCGGCGGGACAGCCAAATGAAAAACTGTTTTTT. It yields the protein CASSSAGQPNEKLFF.